Following are 23 T cell receptor beta chains from one sample sequenced in a study of post-analysis software for immune sequencing data. Carried by the TCR beta cDNA libraries were unique molecular identifiers. One entry per CDR3 protein results from TCRdb running MiXCR on the PCR reads. The table records about 460,000 distinct CDR3 sequences, roughly 45% of them present only once. Whole-study findings and limits: There were four or five TRBV segments more frequent in patients than controls, and TRBV5-6, TRBV5-1 and TRBV20-1 were among them.

The antigens these receptors bind are not known. Sequences were obtained from blood. Source of these receptors: a girl between 5 and 17 years old with multiple sclerosis.

Here the CDR3 reads CATSRARRENTEAFF. For the CDR3, the DNA is TGTGCCACCAGCAGAGCTCGCAGGGAGAACACTGAAGCTTTCTTT. The chain combines TRBV15 with TRBJ1-1; D might be TRBD1 (5 bases). Trimming took off 1 base at V and 1 base at J, with 10 bases between the two ends. The CDR3 consists of 15 residues. The V gene's germline CDR1 is LNHNV and CDR2 YYDKDF (reference sequence).

The chain combines TRBV27 with TRBJ1-2; D is unclear. This CDR3 has 15 residues. V lost 5 bases to trimming and J lost 4 bases, with 17 bases between them. Germline V gene sequence: CDR1 MNHEY, CDR2 SMNVEV (reference sequence). CDR3 region: CASSPAYTFIYGYTF. CDR3 coding DNA: TGTGCCAGCAGTCCTGCTTATACGTTCATCTATGGCTACACCTTC.

This sequence joins TRBV14 and TRBJ2-5; TRBD2 matches 8 bases. Germline trimming cut 0 bases from V and 5 bases from J; bases unmatched to any gene: 11. Germline V CDR1 and CDR2: SGHDN, FVKESK. The CDR3 runs to 17 residues. CDR3 residues: CASSQDAGAGVGETQYF. For the CDR3, the DNA is TGTGCCAGCAGCCAAGACGCGGGAGCGGGAGTTGGGGAGACCCAGTACTTC.

The chain joins TRBV6-2 or TRBV6-3 to TRBJ1-5; no firm D call. The CDR3 has 13 residues. V was clipped by 4 bases and J by 1 base, with 5 bases between them. Per germline, CDR1 MNHEY and CDR2 SVGEGT. The CDR3 spells CASSSLSNQPQHF. The CDR3 region has the DNA TGTGCCAGCAGTTCCTTGAGCAATCAGCCCCAGCATTTT.

This chain links TRBV12-3 or TRBV12-4 with TRBJ1-6; 7 bases agree with TRBD1. V gave up 5 bases and J gave up 10 bases; unmatched junction bases: 14. The CDR3 spans 16 residues. The CDR3 DNA reads as TGTGCCAGCAGTGGGGACCAGACAGGGTTACAATCACCCCTCCACTTT. This encodes CASSGDQTGLQSPLHF.

This chain joins TRBV5-5 and TRBJ2-1, with no clear D. Germline V gene lookup returns CDR1 SGHKS and CDR2 YYEKEE (reference sequence). V was clipped by 0 bases and J by 7 bases, with 14 bases between them. This CDR3 has 15 residues. The DNA of the CDR3 is TGTGCCAGCAGCTTGGATGCAGGTAACGGGAATGAGCAGTTCTTC. Translation: CASSLDAGNGNEQFF.

DNA of the CDR3: TGTGCCAGCAGCGCCCGGTCAGGCAGGCCAAACACTGAAGCTTTCTTT. Translating gives CASSARSGRPNTEAFF. The chain uses TRBV21-1 and TRBJ1-1; TRBD1 was called by the table and not checked on the DNA. TRBV21-1 constitutes a pseudogene. This CDR3 has 16 amino acids.

This clonotype has just a few counts. Compared with germline, one end of the junction differs, possibly owing to a read error. The chain links TRBV7-2 to TRBJ1-2; the D gene is possibly TRBD1 (6 bases). The CDR3 is 16 amino acids. CDR1 is SGHTA, CDR2 FQGNSA, per germline. The CDR3 DNA follows: TGTGCCAGCGGCTTAACACACAGGGACCTTAACTATGGCTACACCTTC. It codes for CASGLTHRDLNYGYTF.

This rearrangement joins TRBV28 to TRBJ2-7, with no clear D. This CDR3 spans 12 amino acids. CDR1 and CDR2 (germline): MDHEN, SYDVKM. V was cut by 6 bases and J by 3 bases, with 9 bases left in between. CDR3 coding DNA: TGTGCCAGCAGCCCTTTCGTCTACGAGCAGTACTTC. Translated: CASSPFVYEQYF.

V is TRBV11-1 and J is TRBJ2-1, with D tentatively TRBD2 (6 bases). Germline values: CDR1 SGHAT, CDR2 FQDESV (reference sequence). Trimming took 5 bases from V and 8 from J, leaving 13 bases between them. This CDR3 spans 13 amino acids. The CDR3 reads CASSQTSFDEQFF. The CDR3 DNA is TGTGCCAGCAGCCAGACTAGTTTCGATGAGCAGTTCTTC.

V gene TRBV24-1 combines with J gene TRBJ1-2; 8 bases align to TRBD1. This CDR3 region has 14 residues. Germline V gene sequence: CDR1 KGHDR, CDR2 SFDVKD. V lost 4 bases and J lost 5; bases outside the gene matches: 5. The CDR3: CATSDRDRRYGYTF. DNA for the CDR3: TGTGCCACCAGTGACCGGGACAGGCGGTATGGCTACACCTTC.

This clonotype came up many times. This chain joins TRBV2 and TRBJ2-7, with D maybe TRBD2 (7 bases). The germline V and J ends were trimmed by 8 bases and 3 bases, with 14 bases remaining between them. CDR1 and CDR2 from the germline V gene are SNHLY and FYNNEI. The CDR3 sequence is 13 residues long. The CDR3 is CASQRGDYYEQYF. The CDR3 nucleotides read TGTGCCAGCCAAAGGGGGGACTACTACGAGCAGTACTTC.

The gene calls are TRBV11-2 and TRBJ2-1; D uncertain. The CDR3 runs to 11 residues. Trimming took 7 bases from V and 9 from J, leaving 10 bases between them. The germline CDR1 and CDR2 sequences are SGHAT and FQNNGV. In DNA, the CDR3 is TGTGCCAGCACCTTTGTGGGTGAGCAGTTCTTC. This translates into CASTFVGEQFF. The variable domain in full, with the rest retrieved from reference TRBV11-2 and TRBJ2-1, is EAGVAQSPRYKIIEKRQSVAFWCNPISGHATLYWYQQILGQGPKLLIQFQNNGVVDDSQLPKDRFSAERLKGVDSTLKIQPAKLEDSAVYLCASTFVGEQFFGPGTRLTVL.

The chain combines TRBV5-1 with TRBJ2-4, with a weak D call TRBD1 (6 bases). This CDR3 region has 14 residues. Between the trimmed V and J ends, which lost 4 bases and 2 bases, there was a span of 10 bases. CDR1 is SGHRS and CDR2 is YFSETQ in the germline V gene. For the CDR3, the DNA is TGCGCCAGCAGCCAAACAGGGACCAAAAACATTCAGTACTTC. Amino acid sequence: CASSQTGTKNIQYF.

In its sample, this clonotype was seen a few times. CDR3 bases: TGCAGTGCTAGTGGCCGAGTAGCCTACGAGCAGTACTTC. It translates to CSASGRVAYEQYF. This chain links TRBV20-1 with TRBJ2-7; D gene uncertain. Between the trimmed V and J ends, which lost 3 bases and 2 bases, there was a span of 11 bases. In germline, CDR1 is DFQATT, CDR2 SNEGSKA (reference sequence). The CDR3 runs to 13 residues.

V usage is TRBV20-1 and J usage is TRBJ2-7, with D perhaps TRBD1 (5 bases). CDR1 is DFQATT, CDR2 SNEGSKA, per germline (reference sequence). Trimming cost V 5 bases and J 6 bases, with 14 bases left between them. The CDR3 consists of 12 residues. The CDR3 DNA reads as TGCAGTGCTCCTCGGCAGGGCTCCGAGCAGTACTTC. This sequence encodes CSAPRQGSEQYF.

The J gene is TRBJ2-1, the V gene TRBV7-9; TRBD2 matches at 11 bases. Germline V gives CDR1 SEHNR, CDR2 FQNEAQ (reference sequence). V was clipped by 3 bases and J by 8 bases; unmatched bases: 0. There are 13 residues in the CDR3. The DNA for the CDR3 is TGTGCCAGCAGCTTGACTAGCGGGGATGAGCAGTTCTTC. This codes for CASSLTSGDEQFF. Combining the CDR3 with reference TRBV7-9 and TRBJ2-1 gives the whole variable domain DTGVSQNPRHKITKRGQNVTFRCDPISEHNRLYWYRQTLGQGPEFLTYFQNEAQLEKSRLLSDRFSAERPKGSFSTLEIQRTEQGDSAMYLCASSLTSGDEQFFGPGTRLTVL.

The chain couples TRBV18 to TRBJ2-3; possibly TRBD1 for D (6 bases). The V and J ends lost 4 bases and 3 bases respectively, with 17 bases between them. CDR1 KGHSH and CDR2 LQKENI come from the germline V gene. The CDR3 contains 16 residues. CDR3 region: CASSLRQETATDTQYF. CDR3 DNA: TGTGCCAGCTCACTTAGACAGGAGACTGCAACAGATACGCAGTATTTT.

This clonotype was detected only once. V gene TRBV4-1 combines with J gene TRBJ1-2; D is undetermined. The V and J ends lost 1 base and 2 bases respectively, with 8 bases between them. This CDR3 is built from 14 residues. CDR1 and CDR2 (germline): MGHRA, YSYEKL. The CDR3 DNA reads TGCGCCAGCAGCCAAGTACAACAGAACTATGGCTACACCTTC. This codes for CASSQVQQNYGYTF.

This clonotype was recorded a few times. J is TRBJ2-7 and V is TRBV20-1, with TRBD2 as a possible D gene (5 bases). Germline loops: CDR1 DFQATT, CDR2 SNEGSKA (reference sequence). This CDR3 region has 14 residues. V was clipped by 5 bases and J by 5 bases, with 19 bases between them. The CDR3 is CSASDSDSWNEQYF. In DNA, the CDR3 is TGCAGTGCTTCCGATAGCGATTCATGGAACGAGCAGTACTTC.

The V gene is TRBV28, the J gene TRBJ1-5; D remains ambiguous. The length of the CDR3 is 14 residues. The V gene's germline CDR1 is MDHEN and CDR2 SYDVKM. The germline V and J ends were trimmed by 7 bases and 9 bases, with 19 bases remaining between them. This CDR3 is CASTPGIGVMPQHF. For the CDR3, the DNA is TGTGCCAGCACCCCCGGGATTGGAGTTATGCCCCAGCATTTT. Full variable domain (rest looked up from reference TRBV28 and TRBJ1-5): DVKVTQSSRYLVKRTGEKVFLECVQDMDHENMFWYRQDPGLGLRLIYFSYDVKMKEKGDIPEGYSVSREKKERFSLILESASTNQTSMYLCASTPGIGVMPQHFGDGTRLSIL.

The rearrangement links TRBV28 to TRBJ2-1; TRBD2 aligns across 7 bases. The CDR3 consists of 16 residues. Germline CDR1 and CDR2: MDHEN and SYDVKM. V lost 5 bases and J lost 4; bases outside the gene matches: 11. The CDR3 loop reads CASSPRRAGVYNEQFF. CDR3 in DNA: TGTGCCAGCAGTCCTCGCCGTGCGGGGGTATACAATGAGCAGTTCTTC.

J is TRBJ2-1 and V is TRBV5-6; D perhaps matches TRBD2 (6 bases). The CDR3 is 13 residues long. Per germline, CDR1 SGHDT and CDR2 YYEEEE. V was cut by 3 bases and J by 7 bases, with 11 bases left in between. CDR3 amino acids: CASSWGVGNEQFF. CDR3 bases: TGTGCCAGCAGCTGGGGGGTCGGAAATGAGCAGTTCTTC.